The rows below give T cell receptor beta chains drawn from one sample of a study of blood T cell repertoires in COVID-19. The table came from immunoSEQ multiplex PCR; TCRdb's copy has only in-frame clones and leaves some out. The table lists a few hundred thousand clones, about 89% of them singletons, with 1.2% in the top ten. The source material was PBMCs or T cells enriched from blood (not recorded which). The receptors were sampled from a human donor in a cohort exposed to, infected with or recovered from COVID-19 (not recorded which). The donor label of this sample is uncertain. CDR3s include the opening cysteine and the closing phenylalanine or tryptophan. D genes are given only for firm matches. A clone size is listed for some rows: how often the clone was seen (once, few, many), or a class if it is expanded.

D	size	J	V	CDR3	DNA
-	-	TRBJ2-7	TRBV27	CSSVRGYEQYF	TGTTCCAGCGTCAGGGGCTACGAGCAGTACTTC
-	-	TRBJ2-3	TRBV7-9	CASSLLGQDTDTQYF	TGTGCCAGCAGCTTATTGGGACAAGACACAGATACGCAGTATTTT
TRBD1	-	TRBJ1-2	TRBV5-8	CASSLLRGHWDYGYTF	TGTGCCAGCAGCCTTCTTAGGGGGCATTGGGACTATGGCTACACCTTC
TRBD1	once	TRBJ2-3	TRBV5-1	CASSGRGPGDTQYF	TGCGCCAGCAGCGGCAGGGGGCCGGGAGATACGCAGTATTTT
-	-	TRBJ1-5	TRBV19	CASSRGVYQPQHF	TGTGCCAGTTCCCGGGGGGTTTATCAGCCCCAGCATTTT
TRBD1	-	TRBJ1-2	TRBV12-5	CASGLAGTGGPNYGYTF	TGTGCTAGTGGTTTGGCGGGGACAGGGGGTCCTAACTATGGCTACACCTTC
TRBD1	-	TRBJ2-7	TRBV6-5	CASKRGGSDEQYF	TGTGCCAGCAAGAGAGGGGGCTCGGACGAGCAGTACTTC
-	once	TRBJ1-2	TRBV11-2	CASRSIIFNYGYTF	TGTGCCAGCCGGTCAATCATTTTTAACTATGGCTACACCTTC
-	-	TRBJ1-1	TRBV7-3	CASSPSVSTEAFF	TGTGCCAGCAGCCCCTCGGTGAGCACTGAAGCTTTCTTT
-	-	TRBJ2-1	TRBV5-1	CASSFRGSGEQFF	TGCGCCAGCAGCTTCCGCGGATCGGGTGAGCAGTTCTTC
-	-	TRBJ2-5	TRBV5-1	CASSLAGEYQETQYF	TGCGCCAGCAGCTTGGCCGGAGAGTACCAAGAGACCCAGTACTTC
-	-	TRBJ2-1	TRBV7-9	CASSLGEDNEQFF	TGTGCCAGCAGCTTGGGGGAGGACAATGAGCAGTTCTTC
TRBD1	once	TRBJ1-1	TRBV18	CASSRLQGTNTEAFF	TGTGCCAGCTCACGGCTACAGGGGACCAACACTGAAGCTTTCTTT
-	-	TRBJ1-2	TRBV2	CASSAWGGYTF	TGTGCCAGCTCCGCCTGGGGCGGCTACACCTTC
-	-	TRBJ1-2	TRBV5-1	CASSLGGTAPYGYTF	TGCGCCAGCAGCTTGGGGGGGACTGCCCCCTATGGCTACACCTTC